This T cell receptor beta chain was captured by sequencing in a study of blood T cell repertoires in COVID-19. Study-wide background: The United States, Italy and Spain were the sources of the acute and convalescent COVID-19 samples. From T cells, B-cell-depleted T cells, or PBMCs came the material, which was cDNA or gDNA.

With 2 bases clipped from V and 1 base from J, the junction kept 10 bases outside the gene matches. The CDR3 sequence is 18 residues long. Germline-derived CDR1 and CDR2 are SGDLS and YYNGEE. Authors' processing steps: For nucleated cells, counts were estimated from reference gene primer amplification. Sequenced by immunoSEQ multiplex PCR; TCRdb stores in-frame clones only, minus some. V and J calls and clone size are as listed in that table; D and trimming were resolved from the DNA. The sample shows roughly 200,000 clones, 83% of them seen only once. Specimen: PBMCs or T cells enriched from blood (not recorded which). This receptor was identified in a woman in her forties or fifties who had been exposed to COVID-19. The chain links TRBV9 to TRBJ2-7; 12 bases line up with TRBD1. The CDR3 DNA follows: TGTGCCAGCAGCGTCGAGGGGGACAGGGGGCGCGAGTCCTACGAGCAGTACTTC. It specifies CASSVEGDRGRESYEQYF.